This is a list of T cell receptor beta chains from one sample in a study of T-cell memory formation after mild COVID-19. TCRdb fed the 5' RACE reads into MiXCR, producing one record per CDR3 protein. The table includes under 250,000 distinct CDR3 sequences, roughly 14% detected once. The material sequenced was PBMCs or a T cell subset sorted from them (not recorded which). The receptors derive from an adult woman who had mild COVID-19 (a few samples of this study predate the infection). Cell type and time point are not known. CDR3s include the opening cysteine and the closing phenylalanine or tryptophan. A D gene is named only where the DNA matches it firmly. Part of the rows lack a size; the others show once, few, many or a class for expanded clones.

abundance	j_gene	d_gene	v_gene	CDR3nt	CDR3aa
few	TRBJ2-5	NA	TRBV6-6	TGTGCCAGCAGTTACCCGAGAGAGACCCAGTACTTC	CASSYPRETQYF
NA	TRBJ2-5	NA	TRBV6-5	TGTGCCAGCAGTTACTCCAAGGGCGGGGTACAAGAGACCCAGTACTTC	CASSYSKGGVQETQYF
few	TRBJ2-7	TRBD2	TRBV10-3	TGTGCCATCAGTGGGACTAGCGGGGGTTCCTACGAGCAGTACTTC	CAISGTSGGSYEQYF
few	TRBJ1-4	TRBD1	TRBV29-1	TGCAGCGTCCCGGACAGGACAACTAATGAAAAACTGTTTTTT	CSVPDRTTNEKLFF
few	TRBJ2-7	TRBD2	TRBV25-1	TGTGCCAGCAGTGAACTTGCGGGGGCCTACGAGCAGTACTTC	CASSELAGAYEQYF
few	TRBJ2-5	TRBD1	TRBV19	TGTGCCAGTCGGCCTCCGGGACAGGTCCAAGAGACCCAGTACTTC	CASRPPGQVQETQYF
many	TRBJ2-6	NA	TRBV3-1	TGTGCCAGCAGCCATCGGTTAAGGGCCCAGAGAACTGGGGCCAACGTCCTGACTTTC	CASSHRLRAQRTGANVLTF
few	TRBJ2-3	TRBD2	TRBV12-3/TRBV12-4	TGTGCCAGCAGTCCGCCATTGTGGGGGGACTATAGCACAGATACGCAGTATTTT	CASSPPLWGDYSTDTQYF
NA	TRBJ1-5	NA	TRBV19	TGTGCCAGTAGTGTGGGACACGGAGGTAACAATCAGCCCCAGCATTTT	CASSVGHGGNNQPQHF
few	TRBJ2-1	TRBD2	TRBV20-1	TGCAGTGCTAGAGATCCGACTAGCGTATACAATGAGCAGTTCTTC	CSARDPTSVYNEQFF
few	TRBJ2-5	TRBD2	TRBV4-2	TGTGCCAGCAGCCAAGATGGGGGACTAGCCAGACAGACCCAGTACTTC	CASSQDGGLARQTQYF
few	TRBJ1-2	TRBD1	TRBV28	TGTGCCAGCAGTTCCGGGGCGGGGGACAGTTCTAACTATGGCTACACCTTC	CASSSGAGDSSNYGYTF
many	TRBJ1-2	TRBD1	TRBV3-1	TGTGCCAGCAGCGGACAGAACAGGGGGGACTATGGCTACACCTTC	CASSGQNRGDYGYTF
many	TRBJ2-3	NA	TRBV20-1	TGCAGTGCTAGAGTCGGGCCTAGCCGCGCAGATACGCAGTATTTT	CSARVGPSRADTQYF
NA	TRBJ1-5	TRBD1	TRBV6-1	TGTGCCAGCAGCGGGACAGGGGCTTCTCAGCCCCAGCATTTT	CASSGTGASQPQHF
NA	TRBJ2-1	TRBD2	TRBV9	TGTGCCAGCAGCCCAGGGGCTAGCGGGAGGGCCTTGTTCTTC	CASSPGASGRALFF
many	TRBJ1-1	NA	TRBV6-5	TGTGCCAGCAGAATAAACCCGGGACGGCCGAACACTGAAGCTTTCTTT	CASRINPGRPNTEAFF
NA	TRBJ2-1	NA	TRBV6-2/TRBV6-3	TGTGCCAGCAGCCAGAGTCGGGGCCTTTCCCCGTTCTTC	CASSQSRGLSPFF
NA	TRBJ2-5	NA	TRBV20-1	TGCAGTGCTGGGGGGGGCCGAGAGACCCAGTACTTC	CSAGGGRETQYF
NA	TRBJ2-3	NA	TRBV24-1	TGTGCCACCAGTAAATTTGAAGCGGGAGATACGCAGTATTTT	CATSKFEAGDTQYF
once	TRBJ1-6	TRBD1	TRBV9	TGTGCCAGCAGCGGGGGACAGGGGATTAATTCACCCCTCCACTTT	CASSGGQGINSPLHF
few	TRBJ2-1	NA	TRBV4-1	TGCGCCAGCAGCCCCGGGGCGGCGCGGGGCGCCAATGAGCAGTTCTTC	CASSPGAARGANEQFF
few	TRBJ2-3	NA	TRBV9	TGTGCCAGCAGCCCTCGCTCCCCGGCAGATACGCAGTATTTT	CASSPRSPADTQYF
NA	TRBJ1-1	NA	TRBV11-2	TGTGCCAGCAGCTTAGACCCCATTCGGACGGGTCAAGCTTTCTTT	CASSLDPIRTGQAFF
NA	TRBJ1-1	NA	TRBV12-5	TGTGCTAGTGCCCCTGGAGGGCAGAGGGCTTTCTTT	CASAPGGQRAFF
many	TRBJ1-5	NA	TRBV2	TGTGCCAGCAGTGCATGGGGGCGCAGTCAGCCCCAGCATTTT	CASSAWGRSQPQHF
NA	TRBJ1-1	NA	TRBV2	TGTGCCAGCAGTAAGGAAAAAGGGGCCACTGAAGCTTTCTTT	CASSKEKGATEAFF
few	TRBJ2-7	TRBD1	TRBV12-3/TRBV12-4	TGTGCCAGCAGTTCTTTCGACAGGGGGGACTACGAGCAGTACTTC	CASSSFDRGDYEQYF
few	TRBJ2-3	NA	TRBV10-3	TGTGCTGTCGGACCAGGGGGGACAGATACGCAGTATTTT	CAVGPGGTDTQYF
NA	TRBJ2-7	NA	TRBV7-9	TGTGCCAGCAGCTTAACCCAGGGAATTCACGAGCAGTACTTC	CASSLTQGIHEQYF
few	TRBJ1-1	NA	TRBV20-1	TGCAGTGCTTCGCCGTCAGGGATGGTTCACACTGAAGCTTTCTTT	CSASPSGMVHTEAFF
NA	TRBJ2-7	TRBD2	TRBV7-2	TGTGCCAGCAGCTTAGAAGCGGGAGGCCACGAGCAGTACTTC	CASSLEAGGHEQYF
many	TRBJ2-2	TRBD1	TRBV5-5	TGTGCCAGCAGCTGGGACAGATACACCGGGGAGCTGTTTTTT	CASSWDRYTGELFF
few	TRBJ2-7	NA	TRBV2	TGTGCCAGCAGCCAAAGGCCACTTTACGAGCAGTACTTC	CASSQRPLYEQYF
NA	TRBJ2-2	NA	TRBV7-2	TGTGCCAGCAGCTCAACAGGGCTCGGGGAGCTGTTTTTT	CASSSTGLGELFF
few	TRBJ2-7	NA	TRBV12-3/TRBV12-4	TGTGCCAGCAGTGACCTACAGGCCGGCGAGCAGTACTTC	CASSDLQAGEQYF
NA	TRBJ1-1	TRBD1	TRBV5-6	TGTGCCAGCAGCATGGACAGGGGCGTGAACACTGAAGCTTTCTTT	CASSMDRGVNTEAFF
NA	TRBJ2-1	NA	TRBV29-1	TGCAGCGTTGGGTTGAATGAGCAGTTCTTC	CSVGLNEQFF
NA	TRBJ2-2	NA	TRBV24-1	TGTGCCACCAGTGATTTTAAGGCAGGGGATACCGGGGAGCTGTTTTTT	CATSDFKAGDTGELFF
NA	TRBJ2-3	NA	TRBV11-3	TGTGCCAGCAGCTTAGTCTGGGCTCGGGGGTCGGATACGCAGTATTTT	CASSLVWARGSDTQYF
NA	TRBJ2-7	NA	TRBV6-5	TGTGCCAGCAGTTACTCGTCCCTCGGCGAGCAGTACTTC	CASSYSSLGEQYF
few	TRBJ1-2	NA	TRBV6-5	TGTGCCAGCAGGGGAACAGGGTTGGGCTACACCTTC	CASRGTGLGYTF
few	TRBJ1-2	NA	TRBV25-1	TGTGCCAGCAGTGCGGGGTTTGGCTACACCTTC	CASSAGFGYTF
few	TRBJ2-5	NA	TRBV7-2	TGTGCCAGCAGCAATGGACAGTTGGAGACCCAGTACTTC	CASSNGQLETQYF
NA	TRBJ2-3	NA	TRBV4-1	TGCGCCAGCAGCCAAGTTTATGGGGGCTCCAATACGCAGTATTTT	CASSQVYGGSNTQYF
NA	TRBJ2-7	TRBD1	TRBV6-2/TRBV6-3	TGTGCCAGCAGTTACACCGGGACAGGGAAATCTATAGGGGCCTACGAGCAGTACTTC	CASSYTGTGKSIGAYEQYF
NA	TRBJ1-1	TRBD1	TRBV5-5	TGTGCCAGCAGCTTAGGGACAGGGGATTTACGCACTGAAGCTTTCTTT	CASSLGTGDLRTEAFF
few	TRBJ2-7	NA	TRBV5-1	TGCGCCAGCAGCTTGACCTCTGGGGGACAACCCTACGAGCAGTACTTC	CASSLTSGGQPYEQYF
NA	TRBJ2-4	TRBD1	TRBV3-1	TGTGCCAGCAGCCAAGATCTGGGACAGAGGGACATTCAGTACTTC	CASSQDLGQRDIQYF